The clone carrying this T cell receptor beta chain is deemed medium-sized. Its antigen is not identified. The CDR3 spans 13 residues. J lost 4 bases, V lost 8 bases, and 6 bases had no gene match. Adaptor-ligated barcode primers were used to amplify TRBV12-4/TRBJ1-2 clonotypes. TCRdb redid the calling of the multiplex PCR reads with MiXCR, one entry per CDR3 protein. Altogether 1,500 to 2,000 distinct CDR3 sequences are present, roughly 1.3% being singletons, with the ten largest covering 15% to 25%. Naive CD4+ T cells were purified with Tregs depleted by CD25. Study conclusions and caveats: The TCR gene usage of tumor memory CD4+ T cells clustered together with blood and lymph node memory CD4+ cells and with lymph node naive CD4+ cells. Naive CD4+ cells shared around an eighth of tumor Treg sequences.

Sample: naive CD4+ T cells sorted from blood. The subset denotes: naive CD4+ T cells, CD4+CD45RA+CD25-. This receptor was identified in a female donor with breast cancer. The V call is TRBV12-3 or TRBV12-4, the J call TRBJ1-2; 8 bases are shared with TRBD1. The CDR3 DNA is TGTGCCAGCTCCGGACAGGGAGTCTATGGCTACACCTTC. This encodes CASSGQGVYGYTF.